This T cell receptor (beta chain) was recorded in a study of blood T cell repertoires in COVID-19. Looking at the study overall: COVID-19 samples collected from the United States, Italy and Spain covered acute and convalescent phases. The analysed material was cDNA or gDNA that came from T cells, B-cell-depleted T cells, or PBMCs.

The germline V gene has CDR1 SGHTA and CDR2 FQGTGA. With 2 bases removed from V and 2 bases from J, the gap between germline ends came to 15 bases. CDR3 length equals 16 residues. The authors' processing: Reference gene primer amplification gave estimated nucleated cell counts. TCRdb's table, derived via immunoSEQ multiplex PCR, lists solely in-frame clones and lacks some. V and J calls and clone size are given by that table; D and trimming were obtained from the DNA. This table holds 240,000 or so clones, around 86% found once. This clonotype was sampled from a woman aged 25 to 39 who had recovered from COVID-19. Sequenced: peripheral blood. The chain couples TRBV7-3 to TRBJ2-5; D may be TRBD2 (7 bases). CDR3 protein: CASSLLGGGQQETQYF. Here the CDR3 DNA reads TGTGCCAGCAGCTTACTGGGCGGGGGACAACAAGAGACCCAGTACTTC.